The 17 T cell receptor beta chains below come from one sample, sequenced in a study of blood T cell repertoires in COVID-19. Clones were sequenced by immunoSEQ multiplex PCR, and TCRdb holds only the in-frame ones, with some missing. This repertoire shows about half a million clones, approximately 85% found once; its top ten account for roughly 3.2%. The sequenced sample was peripheral blood. Receptors were obtained from a human donor in a cohort sampled during active COVID-19.

The chain couples TRBV7-9 to TRBJ2-3, with 10 bases fitting TRBD2. The J segment lost 3 bases and the V segment lost 3 bases, leaving 3 bases of the junction unmatched. Germline CDR1 is SEHNR and CDR2 is FQNEAQ (reference sequence). The CDR3 extends over 15 amino acids. The CDR3 bases are TGTGCCAGCAGCTTCCTAGCGGGAGCGACAGATACGCAGTATTTT. Translated, it gives CASSFLAGATDTQYF.

The rearrangement uses TRBV28 and TRBJ1-5, with a weak D call TRBD1 (5 bases). The CDR3 is made up of 14 amino acids. Deletions cut 8 bases from V and 3 bases from J, with 14 bases between. CDR1 and CDR2 (germline): MDHEN, SYDVKM. The chain's CDR3 is CASRMGGDNQPQHF. For the CDR3, the DNA is TGTGCCAGCCGAATGGGGGGGGACAATCAGCCCCAGCATTTT. Variable domain in full (rest from reference TRBV28 and TRBJ1-5): DVKVTQSSRYLVKRTGEKVFLECVQDMDHENMFWYRQDPGLGLRLIYFSYDVKMKEKGDIPEGYSVSREKKERFSLILESASTNQTSMYLCASRMGGDNQPQHFGDGTRLSIL.

This rearrangement joins TRBV24-1 to TRBJ2-3, with 8 positions matching TRBD2. Germline assignment: CDR1 KGHDR and CDR2 SFDVKD. CDR3 length: 16 residues. Losses at the gene ends were 5 bases for V and 2 bases for J; bases not matched to a gene: 8. CDR3 loop: CATSGTPGLDTDTQYF. In nucleotides, the CDR3 is TGTGCCACCAGTGGAACCCCGGGACTAGACACAGATACGCAGTATTTT.

The chain has TRBV9 and TRBJ2-7; D is perhaps TRBD2 (6 bases). The CDR3 has 16 residues. The V gene's germline CDR1 is SGDLS and CDR2 YYNGEE. V was trimmed by 0 bases and J by 3 bases, leaving 16 bases between them. CDR3 protein: CASSVARDPPYYEQYF. The CDR3, as DNA: TGTGCCAGCAGCGTAGCGCGGGACCCCCCCTACTACGAGCAGTACTTC.

The rearrangement uses TRBV24-1 and TRBJ2-1, with a possible D match to TRBD2 (5 bases). Trimming took off 0 bases at V and 8 bases at J, with 16 bases between the two ends. The CDR3 consists of 16 residues. In germline, CDR1 is KGHDR, CDR2 SFDVKD. The CDR3 DNA reads TGTGCCACCAGTGATTTGCGCACGGGATTTGGGGATGAGCAGTTCTTC. As protein: CATSDLRTGFGDEQFF.

About this clone itself: In the same sample, other DNA sequences code for this CDR3. The V and J genes are TRBV27 and TRBJ1-2; perhaps TRBD1 as D (5 bases). The germline gives CDR1 MNHEY, CDR2 SMNVEV (reference sequence). This CDR3 comprises 13 residues. Trimming removed 3 bases at V and 4 bases at J, with 9 bases between. CDR3: CASSFRAGYGYTF. For the CDR3, the DNA is TGTGCCAGCAGTTTCAGGGCAGGCTATGGCTACACCTTC.

This clone was observed a single time. The rearrangement links TRBV29-1 to TRBJ2-3; 9 bases are shared with TRBD2. Germline lookup yields CDR1 SQVTM and CDR2 ANQGSEA. This CDR3 has 14 residues. The V segment lost 5 bases and the J segment 4 bases; nucleotides outside the gene matches: 7. CDR3 DNA: TGCAGCGTTTCCATAGCGGGAGTCGCAGATACGCAGTATTTT. Encoded protein: CSVSIAGVADTQYF.

The CDR3 bases are TGTGCCACCAGCAGAGATCCCGGGGTTTCCTACAATGAGCAGTTCTTC. It specifies CATSRDPGVSYNEQFF. This chain connects TRBV15 to TRBJ2-1, with D perhaps matching TRBD2 (5 bases). Trimming cost V 0 bases and J 1 base, with 10 bases left between them. The CDR3 covers 16 residues. CDR1 LNHNV and CDR2 YYDKDF come from the germline V gene (reference sequence).

The chain is built from TRBV5-1 and TRBJ2-7; TRBD2 agrees at 9 bases. In germline, CDR1 is SGHRS, CDR2 YFSETQ. V gave up 2 bases and J gave up 3 bases; unmatched junction bases: 9. This CDR3 contains 16 residues. The CDR3 nucleotides are TGCGCCAGCAGCTTAAAAGGACTAGCGTTATACTACGAGCAGTACTTC. Protein product: CASSLKGLALYYEQYF.

V gene TRBV24-1 combines with J gene TRBJ2-2, with TRBD2 matching over 8 bases. V trimming: 5 bases; J trimming: 4 bases; junction bases outside the gene matches: 8. CDR1 is KGHDR and CDR2 is SFDVKD in the germline V gene. This CDR3 has 16 amino acids. The CDR3 sequence: CATSAPGLGGTGELFF. Written as DNA, the CDR3 is TGTGCCACCAGTGCACCGGGACTAGGGGGCACCGGGGAGCTGTTTTTT.

This rearrangement joins TRBV7-2 to TRBJ1-4, with no clear D. The germline V and J ends were trimmed by 1 base and 7 bases, with 13 bases remaining between them. The germline CDR1 and CDR2 sequences are SGHTA and FQGNSA. This CDR3 contains 15 residues. The CDR3 region is CASSLVAGMGEKLFF. The CDR3 DNA sequence: TGTGCCAGCAGCTTAGTGGCCGGGATGGGTGAAAAACTGTTTTTT. Full variable domain (rest looked up from reference TRBV7-2 and TRBJ1-4): GAGVSQSPSNKVTEKGKDVELRCDPISGHTALYWYRQSLGQGLEFLIYFQGNSAPDKSGLPSDRFSAERTGGSVSTLTIQRTQQEDSAVYLCASSLVAGMGEKLFFGSGTQLSVL.

The CDR3 is CATSDLRGDRIREKLFF. In DNA, the CDR3 is TGTGCCACCAGTGATTTGCGTGGGGACAGAATACGAGAAAAACTGTTTTTT. The J gene is TRBJ1-4, the V gene TRBV24-1, with 7 nucleotides matching TRBD1. Germline CDR1 and CDR2: KGHDR and SFDVKD. This CDR3 spans 17 amino acids. Trimming took 0 bases from V and 8 from J; bases not matched to a gene: 11.

The chain uses TRBV4-2 and TRBJ1-4; D uncertain. This CDR3 has 15 residues. The germline gives CDR1 LGHNA, CDR2 YNFKEQ. Trimming shortened V by 1 base and J by 8 bases, and 14 bases separated the two germline ends. Written as DNA, the CDR3 is TGTGCCAGCAGCCAAGCAATAGATGAGGGCGAAAAACTGTTTTTT. Protein: CASSQAIDEGEKLFF.

The V gene is TRBV27, the J gene TRBJ1-5; D remains ambiguous. Trimming shortened V by 2 bases and J by 6 bases, and 17 bases separated the two germline ends. The CDR3 is 16 residues long. Germline lookup yields CDR1 MNHEY and CDR2 SMNVEV (reference sequence). CDR3 in DNA: TGTGCCAGCAGTTTAATCGCAGGTTTAGGCAGTCAGCCCCAGCATTTT. This encodes CASSLIAGLGSQPQHF.

The chain uses TRBV5-1 and TRBJ1-2; tentative D call: TRBD1 (5 bases). V was shortened by 4 bases and J by 4 bases, with 17 bases between the two germline ends. Germline CDR1 is SGHRS and CDR2 is YFSETQ. There are 15 residues in the CDR3. The CDR3 region is CASSTSVAGPYGYTF. CDR3 coding DNA: TGCGCCAGCAGCACCTCCGTGGCAGGGCCCTATGGCTACACCTTC.

The V gene is TRBV7-8, the J gene TRBJ2-7; TRBD2 matches 11 bases. CDR1 and CDR2 (germline): SGHVS, FQNEAQ. V lost 4 bases and J lost 5; bases outside the gene matches: 7. The CDR3 runs to 15 residues. The CDR3 reads CASSSQGLAENEQYF. CDR3 coding DNA: TGTGCCAGCAGCTCCCAGGGACTAGCGGAGAACGAGCAGTACTTC.

This chain connects TRBV13 to TRBJ1-1; D gene uncertain. The CDR3 spans 15 residues. CDR1 is PRHDT and CDR2 is FYEKMQ in the germline V gene (reference sequence). V was clipped by 0 bases and J by 1 base, with 9 bases between them. The CDR3 sequence is CASSLGLIGNTEAFF. The CDR3 DNA follows: TGTGCCAGCAGCTTAGGCCTAATCGGGAACACTGAAGCTTTCTTT.